This T cell receptor beta chain was found in a study of response to subunit inactivated influenza vaccine. As for this clonotype: Its antigen is currently unknown.

In TCRdb, the RT-PCR reads were re-called with MiXCR into one record per CDR3 protein. The repertoire holds roughly 790,000 distinct CDR3 sequences, with approximately 21% as singletons. Findings of the study overall: New T cells are recruited in small numbers by each seasonal influenza vaccination, according to the authors' suggestion.

This CDR3 region has 15 residues. Germline values: CDR1 LNHDA, CDR2 SQIVND (reference sequence). V was trimmed by 5 bases and J by 6 bases, leaving 16 bases between them. The TCR comes from a man aged 50-59 years who received an inactivated influenza vaccine. Sample: PBMCs from blood, taken around 5 days after vaccination. The V gene is TRBV19, the J gene TRBJ2-2, with unresolved D. The CDR3 loop reads CASSPRQVVPGELFF. The CDR3 DNA is TGTGCCAGTAGTCCCCGGCAGGTGGTCCCCGGGGAGCTGTTTTTT.